This entry concerns a single TCR beta chain. Patients who had autoimmune disease history or got systemic immunosuppression were left out. Collection of blood occurred at baseline, at cycle 4 day 1, and at cycle 7 day 1. This CDR3 has 14 residues. V lost 3 bases to trimming and J lost 3 bases, with 8 bases between them. The germline V gene encodes CDR1 KGHSH and CDR2 LQKENI. Repertoires were generated with immunoSEQ multiplex PCR, while TCRdb's copy carries only in-frame clones and drops some. The sample yields approximately 160,000 clones, approximately 94% seen once. This record belongs to a study of OX40 agonist ivuxolimab in advanced cancers. About the study: Patients were infused with ivuxolimab every 2 weeks at 0.01 to 10 mg/kg. At 75% to 90% male, the cohort had a mean age of about 60 years, ranging from about 20 to 79.

The sequencing used CD4+ or CD8+ T cells sorted from blood, collected in a trial of the OX40 agonist ivuxolimab. The origin of this receptor is an adult with an advanced solid tumor such as melanoma, head and neck, liver or kidney cancer. The chain has TRBV18 and TRBJ1-4, with D tentatively TRBD1 (5 bases). DNA of the CDR3: TGTGCCAGCTCACCGGGGGAATCTAATGAAAAACTGTTTTTT. Translated: CASSPGESNEKLFF.